This TCR beta chain is drawn from a study of cytomegalovirus exposure and HLA in healthy donors (dated by TCRdb to about 2017). Regarding the study in general: An earlier analysis of approximately 640 of the donors reported 250 to 300 Gb of sequence data and around 120 million unique TCR beta sequences from some 180 million T cells. To study patterns of TCR occurrence, a later analysis re-analyzed previously published TCR beta repertoires from under 750 donors and added high-resolution HLA genotyping. Typing coverage varied by locus: roughly 629-640 donors for A, B, C, DRB1 and DQB1; around 560 for DQA1; approximately 570 for DPA1; roughly 450 for DPB1. Donor age, sex, ethnicity and CMV serostatus were collected together with the repertoire data. Both class I and class II loci were covered by HLA typing, at four-digit resolution. Among 300 to 500 genotyped donors of the cohort, an average of roughly 230,000 unique TCR beta nucleotide sequences was sequenced per donor, of which 15% to 20% were non-productive. High-throughput TCR immunosequencing, statistical association of individual TCRs with disease status, and machine learning were combined to predict cytomegalovirus infection status. In the later analysis, no new phenotypic data were used to find candidate immune exposures; instead, reliance was placed on TCR beta sequences and their occurrence across donors. Because of strong linkage in the cohort, roughly 5 DR-DQ haplotypes were treated as single units for association and clustering. Besides the first cohort of about 730 subjects, a separate validation cohort made up of roughly 120 different subjects was used. The study profiled the T cell repertoires of 500 to 800 subjects by immunosequencing and related them to cytomegalovirus serostatus. Of the roughly 400 genotyped donors, more than 75% were placed in the genetic ancestry cluster associated with self-reported Caucasian donors. Genome-wide SNP genotypes for about 60% of the roughly 670 donors were used in a later genetic analysis, which treated that subset as a discovery cohort. An earlier analysis of around 640 of the donors used high-throughput TCR beta sequencing to judge whether each TCR beta V gene segment behaved as functional or pseudogenic. Every repertoire in the discovery cohort had been generated on one and the same sequencing platform. The study was designed to test whether signatures of past pathogen exposure could be identified by cataloging public T cell receptors. An early release that covered roughly 600 HLA-typed donors contained approximately 290 gigabases of sequencing data and tens of millions of unique TCR sequences.

Library preparation used the immunoSEQ multiplex PCR assay. For the multiplex PCR, a mixture combining 60 forward primers for TCR Vbeta segments and 13 reverse primers for TCR Jbeta segments was used. A multiplex PCR assay on genomic DNA amplified the CDR3 region of rearranged TCR beta genes. Amplified TCR beta libraries were sequenced as 87-base-pair reads on the Illumina HiSeq System. As for the authors' bioinformatics: Across the 700 or so repertoires, a later analysis counted 60 million to 90 million unique TCR beta chains, approximately 10 million of which were shared by at least two donors. To remove PCR and sequencing errors, raw reads were error-corrected and collapsed into unique sequences using a nearest-neighbor algorithm that merged closely related sequences. Alignment of CDR3 sequences to IMGT reference sequences was used to assign V, D and J gene segments. For a sequence to be retained, a match of at least six nucleotides was required to both a V gene segment and a J gene segment. Rearrangements were called productive when the CDR3 lacked stop codons and stayed in frame with V and J; all others were non-productive. Following IMGT convention, CDR3 was defined as the stretch from the second conserved V-encoded cysteine up to the conserved J-encoded phenylalanine. Sequences without an unambiguous match to a single V gene segment were excluded from the earlier analysis of about 630 of the donors. In an earlier analysis of some 590 of the donors, a V segment was called functional when productive rearrangements were above 56.7%, and segregating when the standard deviation between donors exceeded 5%. A statistical classification framework was built for diagnosing cytomegalovirus status from the catalog of TCR beta chain sequences. In a later analysis, TCR nucleotide sequences were compared against IMGT/GENE-DB human TR gene sequences so that V and J genes could be assigned. Using the TCRdist pipeline, a later analysis assigned CDR3 sequences along with most-parsimonious VDJ recombination scenarios. A later analysis defined each TCR beta chain by its CDR3 amino acid sequence plus V-gene family, and excluded reads lacking a unique V-gene family. In a later analysis, a few hundred highly shared, low-generation-probability nucleotide sequences were removed to address suspected cross-contamination and a sequencing artifact. For each public chain, a later analysis derived a clonal expansion index from normalized ranks of inferred template counts within each repertoire. In a later analysis, generation probabilities were computed using a VDJ recombination model fitted to out-of-frame rearrangements, and the results were checked against IGoR. In a later analysis, TCR-TCR, TCR-HLA and TCR-CMV co-occurrence was scored with hypergeometric tests, and a repertoire-size bias correction was applied to TCR pairs. False discovery rates were estimated in a later analysis by permuting HLA or CMV assignments 20 times. In a later analysis, co-occurring TCRs were grouped with DBSCAN, and TCRdist sequence similarity was added when clustering was performed within HLA-allele-positive subsets. For co-occurrence clustering, repertoires with fewer than 30,000 or more than 120,000 public chains were excluded, along with a handful of repertoires with anomalous nucleotide sharing. Sourced from immuneACCESS, this table was stored by TCRdb with only in-frame sequences that have V and J called. A share of the clones is absent; for the studies checked, an unresolved V gene accounts for under half, and the remainder has no known explanation. V and J calls and clone size follow that table, whereas D and trimming were derived from the DNA. A total of just over 95,000 clones appear in this sample, about four fifths of them only once. The ten largest clones take up approximately 9.2% of the sample.

The cohort comprised 710 or so healthy bone marrow donors. At the time of sampling, every cohort member was nominally healthy, though immune exposures that went unrecorded were likely present. Of the 610 or so cohort members, 250 to 300 had positive CMV serostatus and 350 to 450 had negative CMV serostatus, and CMV serostatus was not recorded for the donor. Every donor gave a peripheral blood sample, and the peripheral blood mononuclear cells from that sample were used for TCR beta sequencing. Genomic DNA extraction from the blood cell samples was performed with the Qiagen DNeasy Blood Extraction Kit. The CDR3 numbers 18 residues from cysteine through phenylalanine. The read is trimmed to its CDR3 DNA, 54 bases read in frame from base 1. The germline V gene supplies CDR1 SGHTA and CDR2 FQGNSA. V is reduced by 1 base and J by 4 bases, leaving a spacing of 22 bases between them. A remark on this clone: The specificity of this receptor is unknown. One base away there is no much larger clone; base qualities are not given.

Broader findings and caveats from the paper: The study listed 150 to 200 TCR beta chains as associated with cytomegalovirus. HLA typing was unavailable for some donors at each locus, so association tests used only the typed subset. While some public TCRs were present in many individuals, most TCR sequences turned up only very rarely across donors. In a later analysis, the rate of TCR association differed among HLA loci, with DRB1 alleles having the most associated TCRs and HLA-C alleles having the fewest. A later analysis found that most CMV-associated TCR beta chains appeared HLA-restricted, with HLA associations seemingly driven largely by CMV exposure. A further reported finding was that TCR beta sequences accurately predicted the HLA-A and HLA-B alleles for most subjects in the first cohort. A later analysis found that HLA-associated TCR beta chains were more clonally expanded and had lower generation probabilities than equally common non-associated chains. Some IMGT-functional V segments, including TRBV6-2 and TRBV6-3, could not be distinguished by the 87-base-pair reads and were therefore excluded. The only immune exposure information available for the cohort was CMV serostatus. An earlier analysis of roughly 570 of the donors showed that most TCR beta V segments appeared in productive rearrangements either about 87% or about 30% of the time, which broadly matched IMGT annotations. Because counts were too low, 15 or so rarely observed V segments, including chromosome 9 orphons, were excluded from the earlier analysis of roughly 580 of the donors. Several of the top co-occurrence clusters appeared to be linked to parvovirus B19, influenza, CMV and Epstein-Barr virus, according to a later analysis. The authors suggested that the approach could potentially be extended to other disease states and immunological phenotypes. Linkage disequilibrium might explain the correlated functional status among segregating V segments, but an unknown experimental factor could not be ruled out. In a later analysis, 16,951 TCR beta sequences were associated with specific HLA alleles at a false discovery rate of 0.05. According to a later genetic analysis, donors in an Asian-associated ancestry cluster had fewer N-insertions in productive TCRs than the roughly 670-donor mean. Only TCR beta chains were sequenced in this cohort, and the absence of alpha or paired-chain data limited detectable features. Roughly uniform sequencing depth across donors was assumed in presence/absence analyses, although this assumption may not hold. Cytomegalovirus status was reported to be diagnosed by the classifier with high specificity and sensitivity in both the original and validation cohorts. A later genetic analysis associated a missense DCLRE1C variant with V-gene and J-gene trimming of TCR beta chains, and an independent cohort replicated the association. A cluster of highly shared sequence variants was judged likely to represent a technical artifact of the sequencing pipeline. A few of the identified cytomegalovirus-associated TCR beta chains were confirmed in vitro to be specific for cytomegalovirus antigens. When HLA alleles, especially DR and DQ, strongly co-occurred, TCR associations were difficult to assign to individual alleles.

The sequence derives from a human donor in good health. Sequenced: PBMCs. The chain was built from TRBV7-2 and TRBJ1-2, with the identity of the D gene unclear. This receptor has the CDR3 CASSLGPAATSPGYGYTF. The nucleotides read TGTGCCAGCAGCTTAGGTCCCGCCGCCACCAGCCCGGGCTATGGCTACACCTTC.